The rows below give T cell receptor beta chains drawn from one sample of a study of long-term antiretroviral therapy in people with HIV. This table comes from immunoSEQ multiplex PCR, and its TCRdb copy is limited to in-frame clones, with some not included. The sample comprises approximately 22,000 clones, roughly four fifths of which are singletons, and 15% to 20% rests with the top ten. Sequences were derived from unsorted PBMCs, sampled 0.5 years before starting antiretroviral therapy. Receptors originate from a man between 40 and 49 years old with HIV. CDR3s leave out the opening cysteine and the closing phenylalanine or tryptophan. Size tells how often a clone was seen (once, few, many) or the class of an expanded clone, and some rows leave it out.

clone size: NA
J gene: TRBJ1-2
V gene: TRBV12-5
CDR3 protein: ASGPRGILTT

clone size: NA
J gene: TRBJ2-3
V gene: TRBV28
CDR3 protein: ASSSIARGRTDTQY

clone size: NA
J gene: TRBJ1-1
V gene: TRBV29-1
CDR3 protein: SVDPTNLNTEAF

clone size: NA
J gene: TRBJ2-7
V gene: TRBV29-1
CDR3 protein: SARGGDSYEQY

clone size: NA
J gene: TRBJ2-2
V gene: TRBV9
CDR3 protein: ASSVLWGTDTGELF

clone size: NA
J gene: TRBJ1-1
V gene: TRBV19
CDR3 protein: ASSTRRMNTEAF

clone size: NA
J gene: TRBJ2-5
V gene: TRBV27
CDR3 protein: ASSSLAGQGARRETQY

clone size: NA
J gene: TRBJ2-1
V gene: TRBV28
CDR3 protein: ASSLIVRNEQF

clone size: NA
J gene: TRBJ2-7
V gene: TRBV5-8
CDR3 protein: ASSTGTGTYEQY

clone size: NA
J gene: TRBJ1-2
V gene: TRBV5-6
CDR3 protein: ASSPPGGDGYT

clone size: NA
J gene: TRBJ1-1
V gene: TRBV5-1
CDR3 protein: ASSLEVGGNTEAF

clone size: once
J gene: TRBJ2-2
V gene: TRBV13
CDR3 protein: ASSPGPGGTGELF

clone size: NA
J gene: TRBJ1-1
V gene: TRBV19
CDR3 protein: ASSIAERAEAF

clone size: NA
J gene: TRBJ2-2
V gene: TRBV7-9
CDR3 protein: ASSPQGLAGELF

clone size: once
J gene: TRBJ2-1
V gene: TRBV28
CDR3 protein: ASSYLTGATYNEQF

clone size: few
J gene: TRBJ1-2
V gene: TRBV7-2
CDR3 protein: ASSPGQGRRYGYT

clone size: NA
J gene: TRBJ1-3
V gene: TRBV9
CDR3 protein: ASSPTGVISGNTIY

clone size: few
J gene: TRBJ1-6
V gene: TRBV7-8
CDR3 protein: ASSPRGQGYSPLH

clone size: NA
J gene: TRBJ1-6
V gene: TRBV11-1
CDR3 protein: ASSLGSSYNSPLH